The 8 T cell receptor beta chains presented below share a single source sample, sequenced in a study of sequential checkpoint blockade in melanoma. Using immunoSEQ multiplex PCR, the repertoire was profiled, and TCRdb retains in-frame clones only, with some absent. The sample includes 7,500 to 10,000 clones, roughly four fifths of them seen just once. The treatment is: randomized to nivolumab then ipilimumab (arm A) or the reverse (arm B). The sample was CD8+ T cells sorted from blood (inferred from file names), taken from a patient given nivolumab and ipilimumab in sequence. Every receptor here comes from a human donor with melanoma.

The chain uses TRBV19 and TRBJ2-1; D remains unclear. From germline, CDR1 is LNHDA and CDR2 SQIVND (reference sequence). Trimming left V 3 bases short and J 3 bases short, with 15 bases between. The CDR3 consists of 16 residues. In nucleotides, the CDR3 is TGTGCCAGTAGTATCAGGCCCGGTACTCTCTACAATGAGCAGTTCTTC. Its translation is CASSIRPGTLYNEQFF.

The J gene is TRBJ2-1, the V gene TRBV7-9, with TRBD2 identical over 10 bases. In germline, CDR1 is SEHNR, CDR2 FQNEAQ (reference sequence). J was trimmed by 4 bases and V by 5 bases; bases with no gene match: 5. This CDR3 has 15 amino acids. CDR3 loop: CASSPGTSAYNEQFF. CDR3 coding DNA: TGTGCCAGCAGCCCCGGGACTAGCGCGTACAATGAGCAGTTCTTC.

This clone has more than one count but fewer than ten. The chain uses TRBV21-1 and TRBJ1-2. TRBV21-1 is noted as a pseudogene. The CDR3 spans 14 residues. The CDR3 loop is CASSKGAGAYGYTF. The CDR3 region has the DNA TGTGCCAGCAGCAAAGGCGCGGGAGCCTATGGCTACACCTTC.

The chain couples TRBV13 to TRBJ2-3, with TRBD1 matching over 9 bases. Unmatched junction bases numbered 7, after V lost 5 bases and J lost 1 base. The CDR3 contains 16 residues. Germline loops: CDR1 PRHDT, CDR2 FYEKMQ (reference sequence). The CDR3 region has the DNA TGTGCCAGCAGCGGCCCGGGACAGGGTGGCACAGATACGCAGTATTTT. Translation gives CASSGPGQGGTDTQYF.

This rearrangement joins TRBV25-1 to TRBJ2-7; TRBD1 might be the D (5 bases). CDR1 MGHDK and CDR2 SYGVNS come from the germline V gene. V lost 3 bases and J 0 bases, leaving 9 bases between the germline ends. This CDR3 region has 14 residues. DNA of the CDR3: TGTGCCAGCAGTGACAGGGCGAGCTCCTACGAGCAGTACTTC. Its translation: CASSDRASSYEQYF.

The rearrangement joins TRBV5-4 to TRBJ2-3, with TRBD2 matching over 7 bases. V gave up 4 bases and J gave up 0 bases; unmatched junction bases: 8. This CDR3 is 16 amino acids long. Germline assignment: CDR1 SGHNT and CDR2 YYREEE (reference sequence). CDR3 coding DNA: TGTGCCAGCAGCCCCCCGCGGGAGAGTAGCACAGATACGCAGTATTTT. Translated, it gives CASSPPRESSTDTQYF.

The chain is built from TRBV28 and TRBJ1-1; D is ambiguous. Trimming removed 6 bases at V and 0 bases at J, with 17 bases between. The CDR3 is made up of 16 amino acids. The germline gives CDR1 MDHEN, CDR2 SYDVKM. DNA for the CDR3: TGTGCCAGCAGCCCCGGAGAGGGTTTCTTGAACACTGAAGCTTTCTTT. Translating it yields CASSPGEGFLNTEAFF. Combining the CDR3 with reference TRBV28 and TRBJ1-1 gives the whole variable domain DVKVTQSSRYLVKRTGEKVFLECVQDMDHENMFWYRQDPGLGLRLIYFSYDVKMKEKGDIPEGYSVSREKKERFSLILESASTNQTSMYLCASSPGEGFLNTEAFFGQGTRLTVV.

This clone appeared a single time. V gene TRBV6-4 combines with J gene TRBJ2-2, with D perhaps TRBD1 (5 bases). V was shortened by 8 bases and J by 2 bases, with 9 bases between the two germline ends. Germline V gene lookup returns CDR1 MRHNA and CDR2 SNTAGT. The CDR3 is made up of 13 amino acids. This CDR3 is CASSQGNTGELFF. The CDR3 nucleotides are TGTGCCAGCTCCCAGGGCAACACCGGGGAGCTGTTTTTT.